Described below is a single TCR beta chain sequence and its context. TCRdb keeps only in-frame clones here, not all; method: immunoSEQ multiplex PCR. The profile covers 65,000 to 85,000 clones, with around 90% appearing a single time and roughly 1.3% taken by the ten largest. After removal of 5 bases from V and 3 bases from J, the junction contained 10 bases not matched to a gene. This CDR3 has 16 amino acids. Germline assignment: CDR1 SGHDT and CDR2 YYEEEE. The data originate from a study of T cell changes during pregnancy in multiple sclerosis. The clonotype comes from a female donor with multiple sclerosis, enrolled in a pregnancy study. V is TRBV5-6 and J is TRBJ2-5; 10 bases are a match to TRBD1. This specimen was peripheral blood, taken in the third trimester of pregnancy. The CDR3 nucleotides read TGTGCCAGCAGATATAGCCCCGGGACAGGGGAAGAGACCCAGTACTTC. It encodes CASRYSPGTGEETQYF.